This T cell receptor (beta chain) comes out of a study of neurological immune-mediated disorders. There are 14 residues in the CDR3. Germline values: CDR1 SEHNR, CDR2 FQNEAQ (reference sequence). V was clipped by 5 bases and J by 4 bases; unmatched bases: 4. At least ten counts were recorded for this clonotype. What it binds is unknown. Findings and limits, study-wide: None of the CDR3 amino acid sequences found in expanded clones was shared across subjects. This suggests that the TCR-beta repertoires were private in all groups. HTLV-1-associated myelopathy had the most TCR clonal expansion, while multiple sclerosis had the least, a level that fell below healthy controls.

The team produced cDNA through 5'RACE using 10-nucleotide random UMIs. Each sequencing run yielded over 160 million TCR-beta sequences from 15-18 subjects. One entry per CDR3 protein results from TCRdb running MiXCR on the 5' RACE reads. The sample holds 55,000 to 70,000 distinct CDR3 sequences, about 10% seen once. Sequenced input: PBMCs. This clonotype originated in a man between 60 and 75 years old in good health. The chain joins TRBV7-9 to TRBJ1-5, with TRBD1 identical over 8 bases. In nucleotides, the CDR3 is TGTGCCAGCAGCGAGGGACAGGCGAATCAGCCCCAGCATTTT. It encodes CASSEGQANQPQHF.